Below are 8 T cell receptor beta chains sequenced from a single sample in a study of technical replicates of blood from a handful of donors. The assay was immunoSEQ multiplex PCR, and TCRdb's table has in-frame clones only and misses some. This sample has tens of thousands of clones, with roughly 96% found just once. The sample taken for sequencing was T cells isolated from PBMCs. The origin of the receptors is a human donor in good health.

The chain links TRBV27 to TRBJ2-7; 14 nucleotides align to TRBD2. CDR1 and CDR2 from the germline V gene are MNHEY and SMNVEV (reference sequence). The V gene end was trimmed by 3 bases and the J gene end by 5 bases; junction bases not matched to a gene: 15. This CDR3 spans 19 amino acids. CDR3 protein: CASSFRHPTSGRGRDEQYF. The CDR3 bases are TGTGCCAGCAGTTTCCGCCACCCGACTAGCGGGAGGGGACGCGACGAGCAGTACTTC.

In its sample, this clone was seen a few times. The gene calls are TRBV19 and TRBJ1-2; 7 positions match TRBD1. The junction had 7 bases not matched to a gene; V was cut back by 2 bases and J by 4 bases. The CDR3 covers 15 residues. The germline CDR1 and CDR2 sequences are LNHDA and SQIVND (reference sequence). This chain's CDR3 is CASSIRGQATYGYTF. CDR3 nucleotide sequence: TGTGCCAGTAGTATACGTGGACAGGCTACCTATGGCTACACCTTC.

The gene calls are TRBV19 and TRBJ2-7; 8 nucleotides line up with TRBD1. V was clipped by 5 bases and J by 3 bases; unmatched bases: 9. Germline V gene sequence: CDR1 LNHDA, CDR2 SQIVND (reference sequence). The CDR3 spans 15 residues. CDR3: CASSDHPGQVYEQYF. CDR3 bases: TGTGCCAGTAGTGATCATCCGGGACAGGTCTACGAGCAGTACTTC.

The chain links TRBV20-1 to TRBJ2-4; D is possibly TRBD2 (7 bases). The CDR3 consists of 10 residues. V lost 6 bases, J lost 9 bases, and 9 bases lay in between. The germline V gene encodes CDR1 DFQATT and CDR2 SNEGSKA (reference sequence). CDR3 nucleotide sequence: TGCAGTGCGGCGGGGGCCATTCAGTACTTC. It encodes CSAAGAIQYF.

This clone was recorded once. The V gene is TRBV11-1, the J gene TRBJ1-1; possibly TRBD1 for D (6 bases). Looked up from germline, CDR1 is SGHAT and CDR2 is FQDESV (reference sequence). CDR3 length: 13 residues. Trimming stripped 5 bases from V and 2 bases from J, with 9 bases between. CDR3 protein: CASSDRYNTEAFF. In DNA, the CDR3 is TGTGCCAGCAGCGACAGGTATAACACTGAAGCTTTCTTT.

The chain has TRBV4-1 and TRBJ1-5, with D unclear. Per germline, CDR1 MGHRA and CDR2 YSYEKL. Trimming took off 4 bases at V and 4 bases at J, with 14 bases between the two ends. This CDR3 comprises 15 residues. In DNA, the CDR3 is TGCGCCAGCAGCCCGGTGGTGACACTTAATCAGCCCCAGCATTTT. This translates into CASSPVVTLNQPQHF.

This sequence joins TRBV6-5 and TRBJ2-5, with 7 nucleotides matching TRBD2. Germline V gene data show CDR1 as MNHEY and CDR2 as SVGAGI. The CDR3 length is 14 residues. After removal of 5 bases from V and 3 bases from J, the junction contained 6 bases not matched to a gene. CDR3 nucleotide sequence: TGTGCCAGCAGTCGACAAGCGGGGAAAGAGACCCAGTACTTC. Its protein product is CASSRQAGKETQYF.

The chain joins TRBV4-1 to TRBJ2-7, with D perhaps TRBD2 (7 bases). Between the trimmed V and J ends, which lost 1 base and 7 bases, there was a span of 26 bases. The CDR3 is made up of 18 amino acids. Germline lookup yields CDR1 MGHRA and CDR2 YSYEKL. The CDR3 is CASSQVARGGRRGGEQYF. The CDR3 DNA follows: TGCGCCAGCAGCCAAGTCGCGAGGGGGGGGCGAAGAGGTGGAGAGCAGTACTTC.